This is a list of T cell receptor beta chains from one sample in a study of CD8+ T cells in alopecia areata. Only in-frame clones appear in the TCRdb table, and some are missing; sequencing was by immunoSEQ multiplex PCR. The sample consists of over 150,000 clones, roughly 50% of them appearing once. Sample: CD8+ T cells sorted from blood, taken at week 24, from a patient treated with tofacitinib. Receptor source: a human donor with alopecia areata. The CDR3 runs from the conserved cysteine through the conserved F or W. A D gene is named only where the DNA matches it firmly. Size is omitted from some rows. Given values are once, few, many or a class for expanded clones.

J: TRBJ2-4
D: TRBD1
V: TRBV10-3
size: NA
CDR3: CAISSLSGTGEDIQYF
DNA: TGTGCCATCAGTTCCCTCTCCGGGACAGGGGAGGACATTCAGTACTTC

J: TRBJ2-6
D: NA
V: TRBV29-1
size: few
CDR3: CSVILTDPQGTANVLTF
DNA: TGCAGCGTTATTTTAACGGATCCACAGGGTACGGCCAACGTCCTGACTTTC

J: TRBJ1-1
D: TRBD1
V: TRBV4-3
size: NA
CDR3: CASSPGQGETEAFF
DNA: TGCGCCAGCAGCCCGGGACAGGGCGAGACTGAAGCTTTCTTT

J: TRBJ2-1
D: NA
V: TRBV9
size: NA
CDR3: CASSVGDRGGNEQFF
DNA: TGTGCCAGCAGCGTTGGCGATAGAGGAGGCAATGAGCAGTTCTTC

J: TRBJ1-5
D: NA
V: TRBV27
size: NA
CDR3: CASSLTGTDNQPQHF
DNA: TGTGCCAGCAGCCTCACCGGGACGGATAATCAGCCCCAGCATTTT

J: TRBJ2-1
D: NA
V: TRBV10-1
size: NA
CDR3: CASSEGGGMDEQFF
DNA: TGCGCCAGCAGTGAGGGTGGGGGGATGGATGAGCAGTTCTTC

J: TRBJ2-2
D: NA
V: TRBV7-2
size: NA
CDR3: CASSLIETGELFF
DNA: TGTGCCAGCAGCTTAATAGAGACCGGGGAGCTGTTTTTT

J: TRBJ1-5
D: NA
V: TRBV27
size: few
CDR3: CASSLGSGNQPQHF
DNA: TGTGCCAGCAGTTTAGGGTCTGGCAATCAGCCCCAGCATTTT

J: TRBJ1-2
D: NA
V: TRBV29-1
size: NA
CDR3: CSVEGTHDRPDYGYTF
DNA: TGCAGCGTTGAAGGGACACACGACCGTCCGGACTATGGCTACACCTTC

J: TRBJ1-2
D: TRBD1
V: TRBV27
size: NA
CDR3: CASGQGGRLNYGYTF
DNA: TGTGCCAGCGGACAGGGAGGCCGCCTGAACTATGGCTACACCTTC

J: TRBJ1-1
D: NA
V: TRBV30
size: NA
CDR3: CAWSLNGEAFF
DNA: TGTGCCTGGAGCCTAAACGGGGAGGCTTTCTTT

J: TRBJ1-1
D: NA
V: TRBV30
size: NA
CDR3: CAWSMGPEAFF
DNA: TGTGCCTGGAGTATGGGACCTGAAGCTTTCTTT

J: TRBJ2-7
D: NA
V: TRBV29-1
size: NA
CDR3: CSVEAGALGRYF
DNA: TGCAGCGTTGAAGCAGGGGCCCTTGGTCGGTACTTC

J: TRBJ1-5
D: NA
V: TRBV30
size: NA
CDR3: CAWTANRGQPQHF
DNA: TGTGCCTGGACGGCCAACCGAGGGCAGCCCCAGCATTTT

J: TRBJ1-2
D: NA
V: TRBV19
size: few
CDR3: CASSIREGNPYGYTF
DNA: TGTGCCAGTAGTATCCGTGAAGGGAATCCGTATGGCTACACCTTC

J: TRBJ1-3
D: NA
V: TRBV7-2
size: NA
CDR3: CASSLVGTGSGNTIYF
DNA: TGTGCCAGCAGCTTAGTGGGTACAGGGTCTGGAAACACCATATATTTT

J: TRBJ1-2
D: NA
V: TRBV11-2
size: few
CDR3: CASSLGPTDGYTF
DNA: TGTGCCAGCAGCTTGGGCCCAACCGATGGCTACACCTTC

J: TRBJ2-7
D: TRBD1
V: TRBV11-2
size: NA
CDR3: CASSGPGTDYSYEQYF
DNA: TGTGCCAGCAGCGGACCTGGGACAGACTACTCCTACGAGCAGTACTTC

J: TRBJ1-6
D: TRBD1
V: TRBV9
size: NA
CDR3: CASSATGQVDNSPLHF
DNA: TGTGCCAGCAGCGCGACGGGACAGGTCGATAATTCACCCCTCCACTTT

J: TRBJ1-5
D: NA
V: TRBV7-8
size: NA
CDR3: CASSLGGGSNQPQHF
DNA: TGTGCCAGCAGCTTAGGAGGAGGGAGCAATCAGCCCCAGCATTTT

J: TRBJ2-2
D: NA
V: TRBV30
size: NA
CDR3: CAWSLGTGELFF
DNA: TGTGCCTGGAGTCTGGGCACCGGGGAGCTGTTTTTT

J: TRBJ2-7
D: NA
V: TRBV27
size: NA
CDR3: CASSFRGVYEQYF
DNA: TGTGCCAGCAGTTTTAGAGGGGTCTACGAGCAGTACTTC

J: TRBJ2-7
D: NA
V: TRBV9
size: few
CDR3: CASSVSSSYEQYF
DNA: TGTGCCAGCAGCGTTTCGAGCTCCTACGAGCAGTACTTC

J: TRBJ2-7
D: TRBD1
V: TRBV30
size: NA
CDR3: CAWSSGQGSYEQYF
DNA: TGTGCCTGGAGCTCGGGACAGGGGTCGTACGAGCAGTACTTC

J: TRBJ2-5
D: TRBD2
V: TRBV7-8
size: few
CDR3: CASTYSGGQETQYF
DNA: TGTGCCAGCACCTATAGCGGGGGGCAAGAGACCCAGTACTTC

J: TRBJ2-1
D: TRBD2
V: TRBV19
size: NA
CDR3: CASMLAGGYNEQFF
DNA: TGTGCCAGTATGCTAGCGGGGGGATACAATGAGCAGTTCTTC

J: TRBJ2-3
D: TRBD2
V: TRBV11-2
size: NA
CDR3: CASSFSGDHTDTQYF
DNA: TGTGCCAGCAGCTTTAGCGGGGACCACACAGATACGCAGTATTTT

J: TRBJ1-5
D: NA
V: TRBV27
size: NA
CDR3: CASSLSAGKHQPQHF
DNA: TGTGCCAGCAGTTTATCGGCGGGGAAACATCAGCCCCAGCATTTT

J: TRBJ2-1
D: NA
V: TRBV30
size: NA
CDR3: CAWISGNEQFF
DNA: TGTGCCTGGATCTCGGGTAATGAGCAGTTCTTC

J: TRBJ2-3
D: TRBD2
V: TRBV30
size: few
CDR3: CAWRKPGLAGTTDTQYF
DNA: TGTGCCTGGAGAAAACCCGGACTAGCGGGGACTACAGATACGCAGTATTTT

J: TRBJ1-2
D: NA
V: TRBV25-1
size: NA
CDR3: CASSERGGYYGYTF
DNA: TGTGCCAGCAGTGAAAGGGGAGGATACTATGGCTACACCTTC

J: TRBJ2-1
D: NA
V: TRBV11-2
size: NA
CDR3: CASSLTEYNEQFF
DNA: TGTGCCAGCAGCTTAACAGAGTACAATGAGCAGTTCTTC

J: TRBJ2-5
D: NA
V: TRBV5-6
size: NA
CDR3: CASSFRGPRETQYF
DNA: TGTGCCAGCAGCTTCCGGGGGCCCCGGGAGACCCAGTACTTC

J: TRBJ1-6
D: NA
V: TRBV7-9
size: NA
CDR3: CASSPPGGTEAPLHF
DNA: TGTGCCAGCAGCCCACCTGGTGGCACAGAGGCACCCCTCCACTTT

J: TRBJ1-1
D: TRBD1
V: TRBV10-3
size: NA
CDR3: CASDDRGLYTEAFF
DNA: TGTGCCAGTGATGACAGGGGGCTGTACACTGAAGCTTTCTTT

J: TRBJ2-7
D: NA
V: TRBV7-9
size: NA
CDR3: CASSLQGDF
DNA: TGTGCCAGCAGCTTACAAGGGGACTTC

J: TRBJ2-1
D: NA
V: TRBV7-6
size: NA
CDR3: CASSYGVLNEQFF
DNA: TGTGCCAGCAGCTACGGGGTCCTCAATGAGCAGTTCTTC

J: TRBJ2-1
D: TRBD1
V: TRBV5-1
size: NA
CDR3: CASSFGTGTSYNEQFF
DNA: TGCGCCAGCAGCTTCGGGACAGGGACCTCCTACAATGAGCAGTTCTTC

J: TRBJ2-1
D: TRBD2
V: TRBV5-1
size: NA
CDR3: CASSLAGAGGPSEQFF
DNA: TGCGCCAGCAGCTTGGCAGGGGCGGGGGGCCCCTCGGAGCAGTTCTTC

J: TRBJ1-1
D: NA
V: TRBV30
size: NA
CDR3: CAWSEGNTEAFF
DNA: TGTGCCTGGAGTGAAGGGAACACTGAAGCTTTCTTT

J: TRBJ2-7
D: NA
V: TRBV5-6
size: NA
CDR3: CASSSVGAYEQYF
DNA: TGTGCCAGCAGCTCGGTAGGGGCCTACGAGCAGTACTTC

J: TRBJ1-1
D: NA
V: TRBV7-3
size: NA
CDR3: CASSFDSYTEAFF
DNA: TGTGCCAGCAGCTTCGACAGTTACACTGAAGCTTTCTTT

J: TRBJ2-7
D: TRBD2
V: TRBV7-2
size: few
CDR3: CASSSQGLAGDYEQYF
DNA: TGTGCCAGCAGCTCCCAGGGACTAGCGGGGGACTACGAGCAGTACTTC

J: TRBJ1-2
D: TRBD1
V: TRBV29-1
size: few
CDR3: CSVESRDRGNYGYTF
DNA: TGCAGCGTTGAGTCGAGGGACAGGGGTAACTATGGCTACACCTTC

J: TRBJ1-2
D: NA
V: TRBV6-5
size: NA
CDR3: CASSTTAIPFYGYTF
DNA: TGTGCCAGCAGTACAACAGCTATACCTTTCTATGGCTACACCTTC

J: TRBJ1-2
D: NA
V: TRBV6-6
size: many
CDR3: CASSYSEEFVGYGYTF
DNA: TGTGCCAGCAGTTACTCGGAGGAATTTGTTGGATATGGCTACACCTTC